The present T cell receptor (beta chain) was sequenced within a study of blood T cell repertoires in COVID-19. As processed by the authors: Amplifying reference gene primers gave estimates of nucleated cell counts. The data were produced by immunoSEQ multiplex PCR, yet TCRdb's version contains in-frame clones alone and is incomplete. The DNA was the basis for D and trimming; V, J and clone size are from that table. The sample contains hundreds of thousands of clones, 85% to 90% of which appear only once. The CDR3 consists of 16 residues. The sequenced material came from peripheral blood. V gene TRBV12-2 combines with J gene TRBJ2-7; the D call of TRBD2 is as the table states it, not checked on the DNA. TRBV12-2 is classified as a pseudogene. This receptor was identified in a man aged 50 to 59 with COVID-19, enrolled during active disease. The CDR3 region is CASRSYGTSRAYEQYF. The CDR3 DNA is TGTGCAAGTCGCTCCTATGGGACTAGTCGTGCCTACGAGCAGTACTTC.